The source of this T cell receptor (beta chain) is a study of CD8 T cells in Susac syndrome. Random-hexamer reverse transcription was applied to roughly 0.5 to 1 ug RNA. Amplification of TCR beta CDR3 used immunoSEQ multiplex PCR across 54 Vbeta and 13 Jbeta. Using its own MiXCR run on the immunoSEQ multiplex PCR reads, TCRdb lists one record per CDR3 protein. Of more than 120,000 distinct CDR3 sequences detected, roughly 94% appear once; the ten largest clones hold under 0.095%. The CDR3 is made up of 11 amino acids. Between the trimmed V and J ends, which lost 4 bases and 4 bases, there was a span of 7 bases. The germline CDR1 and CDR2 sequences are GTSNPN and SVGIG (reference sequence).

The J gene is TRBJ1-2, the V gene TRBV30; D call uncertain. Sequencing was performed on CD4+ T cells from PBMCs. The clonotype was recovered from a human donor in good health. The CDR3 DNA reads TGTGCCTGGAACGTAGGCTATGGCTACACCTTC. Amino acid sequence: CAWNVGYGYTF.